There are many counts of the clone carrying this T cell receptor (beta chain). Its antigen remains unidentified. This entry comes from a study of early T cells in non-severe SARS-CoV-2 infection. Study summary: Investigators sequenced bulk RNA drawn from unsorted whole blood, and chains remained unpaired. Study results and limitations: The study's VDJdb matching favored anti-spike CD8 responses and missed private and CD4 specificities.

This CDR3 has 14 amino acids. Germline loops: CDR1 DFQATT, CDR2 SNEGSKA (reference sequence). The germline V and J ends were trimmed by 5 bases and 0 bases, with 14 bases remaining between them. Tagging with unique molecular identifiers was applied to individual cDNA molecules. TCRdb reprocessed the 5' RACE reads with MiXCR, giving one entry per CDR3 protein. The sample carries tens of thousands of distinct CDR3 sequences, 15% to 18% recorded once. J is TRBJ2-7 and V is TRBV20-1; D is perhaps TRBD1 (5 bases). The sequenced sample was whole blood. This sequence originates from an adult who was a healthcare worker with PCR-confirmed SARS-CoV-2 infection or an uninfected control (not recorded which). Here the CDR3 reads CSAQQAYSSYEQYF. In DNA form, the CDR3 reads TGCAGTGCTCAACAGGCATACAGCTCCTACGAGCAGTACTTC.